These T cell receptor beta chains were read from a single sample in a study of cytomegalovirus exposure and HLA in healthy donors. Assay used: immunoSEQ multiplex PCR; TCRdb lists only in-frame clones, some missing. Of roughly 150,000 clones listed, 55% to 70% are singletons. Specimen: PBMCs. The receptors originated from a woman younger than 45 in good health and CMV-seropositive. Each CDR3 is given with its conserved first and last residue. D genes are given only for firm matches. The listing skips clone size in some rows; elsewhere it reads once, few, many or a size class.

J gene,clone size,D gene,V gene,CDR3 protein,CDR3 DNA
TRBJ2-3,.,.,TRBV5-1,CASSLRLAKDTQYF,TGCGCCAGCAGCTTGAGGCTAGCGAAAGATACGCAGTATTTT
TRBJ1-1,.,.,TRBV2,CASSEDGGGAFF,TGTGCCAGCAGTGAAGATGGGGGGGGAGCTTTCTTT
TRBJ1-1,.,.,TRBV18,CASSPSVAKNTEAFF,TGTGCCAGCTCACCATCGGTCGCCAAGAACACTGAAGCTTTCTTT
TRBJ1-5,.,.,TRBV6-6,CASRGDINQPQHF,TGTGCCAGCAGAGGGGACATCAATCAGCCCCAGCATTTT
TRBJ2-7,.,TRBD1,TRBV6-6,CASAGTGGEEQYF,TGTGCCAGCGCCGGGACAGGGGGAGAGGAGCAGTACTTC
TRBJ2-3,.,TRBD1,TRBV6-1,CAGELRGRGDTQYF,TGTGCCGGAGAACTTAGGGGGCGTGGAGATACGCAGTATTTT
TRBJ1-3,.,TRBD1,TRBV19,CASKAGQGTSGNTIYF,TGTGCCAGTAAAGCGGGACAGGGAACCTCTGGAAACACCATATATTTT
TRBJ1-4,.,TRBD1,TRBV15,CATSGDRDRGTNEKLFF,TGTGCCACCAGCGGTGACCGGGACAGAGGAACTAATGAAAAACTGTTTTTT
TRBJ1-2,.,.,TRBV29-1,CSGTTGRYGYTF,TGCAGCGGTACTACAGGGCGGTATGGCTACACCTTC
TRBJ1-1,few,.,TRBV19,CASSLTLGDRAFF,TGTGCCAGTAGCCTCACTTTAGGTGACAGAGCTTTCTTT
TRBJ2-3,.,TRBD1,TRBV5-1,CASSLATGVADTQYF,TGCGCCAGCAGCTTGGCTACAGGGGTAGCAGATACGCAGTATTTT
TRBJ2-7,.,.,TRBV21-1,CASSKERDSVGQLLQLNSYEQYF,TGTGCCAGCAGCAAAGAACGAGACAGCGTGGGTCAGCTATTACAGTTGAACTCCTACGAGCAGTACTTC
TRBJ2-2,.,.,TRBV18,CASSPRGEDTGELFF,TGTGCCAGCTCACCTCGAGGAGAGGACACCGGGGAGCTGTTTTTT
TRBJ2-5,.,TRBD2,TRBV7-2,CASSRGLAGAETQYF,TGTGCCAGCAGCAGGGGACTAGCGGGAGCAGAGACCCAGTACTTC
TRBJ2-7,.,TRBD2,TRBV4-2,CASSQDRVSGSFSEQYF,TGTGCCAGCAGCCAAGACCGGGTGAGCGGGAGCTTCTCCGAGCAGTACTTC
TRBJ1-5,.,.,TRBV11-2,CASSLGGDQPQHF,TGTGCCAGCAGCTTAGGGGGGGATCAGCCCCAGCATTTT
TRBJ2-7,.,.,TRBV5-1,CASSLYPDSSYEQYF,TGCGCCAGCAGCTTATACCCCGACTCTTCCTACGAGCAGTACTTC
TRBJ1-1,few,TRBD1,TRBV14,CASSPVDRGDEAFF,TGTGCCAGCAGCCCTGTCGACAGGGGGGATGAAGCTTTCTTT
TRBJ2-5,.,.,TRBV10-3,CAISELQETQYF,TGTGCCATCAGTGAGCTGCAAGAGACCCAGTACTTC
TRBJ2-1,.,TRBD1,TRBV5-1,CASRFGTGAYNEQFF,TGCGCCAGCAGATTCGGGACAGGAGCCTACAATGAGCAGTTCTTC
TRBJ2-5,few,TRBD1,TRBV7-9,CASTRPGTGGETQYF,TGTGCCAGCACTAGACCCGGGACAGGGGGGGAGACCCAGTACTTC
TRBJ2-2,.,TRBD2,TRBV7-9,CASSYSSGSSLGTGELFF,TGTGCCAGCAGCTATTCTAGCGGGAGCAGCCTAGGCACCGGGGAGCTGTTTTTT
TRBJ1-2,few,.,TRBV10-3,CATWAGLYGYTF,TGTGCCACATGGGCCGGATTATATGGCTACACCTTC
TRBJ2-2,.,TRBD2,TRBV30,CAWSKRGTSGTGELFF,TGTGCCTGGAGTAAACGCGGGACTAGCGGGACCGGGGAGCTGTTTTTT
TRBJ1-5,.,TRBD1,TRBV28,CASRTGRRNQPQHF,TGTGCCAGCAGGACAGGGCGAAGGAATCAGCCCCAGCATTTT
TRBJ1-1,.,.,TRBV7-3,CASSLGRGSEAFF,TGTGCCAGCAGCTTAGGCAGGGGTTCTGAAGCTTTCTTT
TRBJ1-1,once,.,TRBV19,CASSTPDSLMNTEAFF,TGTGCCAGTAGTACCCCAGACAGCCTGATGAACACTGAAGCTTTCTTT
TRBJ2-3,.,TRBD1,TRBV15,CATSRGGQGRTDTQYF,TGTGCCACCAGCAGAGGTGGACAGGGTCGGACAGATACGCAGTATTTT
TRBJ1-1,.,TRBD1,TRBV27,CASSRDRGLVGTEAFF,TGTGCCAGCAGCCGGGACAGGGGGCTTGTTGGCACTGAAGCTTTCTTT
TRBJ1-5,.,.,TRBV6-6,CASSYEGSAQHF,TGTGCCAGCAGTTACGAGGGTTCGGCCCAGCATTTT
TRBJ2-1,.,.,TRBV23-1,CASSLPRFSAVNNEQFF,TGCGCCAGCAGTCTCCCGCGATTTTCGGCGGTTAACAATGAGCAGTTCTTC
TRBJ1-1,.,TRBD1,TRBV11-2,CASSQKTGLNTEAFF,TGTGCCAGCAGCCAAAAGACAGGGTTGAACACTGAAGCTTTCTTT
TRBJ2-1,.,TRBD2,TRBV7-8,CASSQVGLAGKQFF,TGTGCCAGCAGCCAAGTGGGACTAGCGGGAAAGCAGTTCTTC
TRBJ2-1,.,TRBD2,TRBV25-1,CASSEGAGVHNEQFF,TGTGCCAGCAGTGAAGGAGCGGGGGTCCACAATGAGCAGTTCTTC
TRBJ1-4,few,.,TRBV11-2,CASSLIGAAPNEKLFF,TGTGCCAGCAGCTTAATTGGGGCAGCCCCGAATGAAAAACTGTTTTTT
TRBJ2-7,.,.,TRBV10-3,CAIRSERSSYEQYF,TGTGCCATCAGATCTGAGCGGAGCTCCTACGAGCAGTACTTC
TRBJ1-2,.,.,TRBV11-3,CASSLNGQGYTF,TGTGCCAGCAGCTTAAATGGACAGGGCTACACCTTC
TRBJ1-6,.,TRBD1,TRBV5-4,CASSLVRGTGGSPLHF,TGTGCCAGCAGCTTGGTACGGGGGACAGGGGGGTCACCCCTCCACTTT
TRBJ2-3,.,TRBD2,TRBV5-1,CASSPGLAGGLDTQYF,TGCGCCAGCAGCCCGGGACTAGCGGGGGGTTTAGATACGCAGTATTTT
TRBJ2-1,.,.,TRBV5-5,CASSLREGVVNNEQFF,TGTGCCAGCAGCTTGAGAGAGGGAGTCGTGAACAATGAGCAGTTCTTC
TRBJ2-1,few,TRBD2,TRBV18,CASSPSLAGDNEQFF,TGTGCCAGCTCACCAAGTCTAGCGGGAGACAATGAGCAGTTCTTC
TRBJ2-7,few,.,TRBV6-6,CASSSSLASDYEQYF,TGTGCCAGCAGTTCCAGCCTAGCTTCCGACTACGAGCAGTACTTC
TRBJ1-5,.,TRBD1,TRBV4-1,CASSQSTGYQPQHF,TGCGCCAGCAGCCAATCGACAGGGTATCAGCCCCAGCATTTT
TRBJ2-2,.,TRBD2,TRBV7-2,CASSLGGGIFTGELFF,TGTGCCAGCAGCTTAGGGGGGGGGATCTTCACCGGGGAGCTGTTTTTT
TRBJ1-5,.,.,TRBV11-2,CASSLGKAGGLSNQPQHF,TGTGCCAGCAGCTTGGGGAAAGCTGGGGGGTTAAGCAATCAGCCCCAGCATTTT
TRBJ2-6,.,.,TRBV15,CATSVRPDGANVLTF,TGTGCCACCAGCGTCAGGCCCGACGGGGCCAACGTCCTGACTTTC
TRBJ2-1,.,TRBD2,TRBV15,CATSAPSGPQAEQFF,TGTGCCACCAGCGCACCTAGCGGCCCGCAGGCTGAGCAGTTCTTC